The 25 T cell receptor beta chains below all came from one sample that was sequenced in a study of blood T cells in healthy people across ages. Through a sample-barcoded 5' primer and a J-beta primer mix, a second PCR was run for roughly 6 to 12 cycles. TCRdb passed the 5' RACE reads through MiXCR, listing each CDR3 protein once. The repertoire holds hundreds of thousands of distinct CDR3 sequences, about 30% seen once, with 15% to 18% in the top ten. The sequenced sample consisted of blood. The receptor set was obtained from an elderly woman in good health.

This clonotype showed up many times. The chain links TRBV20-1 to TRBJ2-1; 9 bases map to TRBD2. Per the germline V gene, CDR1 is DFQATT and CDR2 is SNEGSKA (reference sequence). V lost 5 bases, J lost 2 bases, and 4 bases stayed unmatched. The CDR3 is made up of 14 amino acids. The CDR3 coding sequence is TGCAGTGCTCTGGCGGGGGGGGCCTACAATGAGCAGTTCTTC. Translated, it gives CSALAGGAYNEQFF.

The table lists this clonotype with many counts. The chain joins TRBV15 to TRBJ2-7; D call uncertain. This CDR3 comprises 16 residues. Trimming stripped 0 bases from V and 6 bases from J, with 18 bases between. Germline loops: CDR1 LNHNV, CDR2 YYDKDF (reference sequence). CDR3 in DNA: TGTGCCACCAGCAGAGAATGGGCTCTCGATGGCTCCGAGCAGTACTTC. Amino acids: CATSREWALDGSEQYF. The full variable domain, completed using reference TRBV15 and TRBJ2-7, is DAMVIQNPRYQVTQFGKPVTLSCSQTLNHNVMYWYQQKSSQAPKLLFHYYDKDFNNEADTPDNFQSRRPNTSFCFLDIRSPGLGDTAMYLCATSREWALDGSEQYFGPGTRLTVT.

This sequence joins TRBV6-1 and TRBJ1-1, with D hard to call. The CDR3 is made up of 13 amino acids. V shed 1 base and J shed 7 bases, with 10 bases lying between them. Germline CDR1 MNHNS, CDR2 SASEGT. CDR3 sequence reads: CASSEVVVVEAFF. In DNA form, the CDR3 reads TGTGCCAGCAGTGAAGTGGTAGTAGTTGAAGCTTTCTTT.

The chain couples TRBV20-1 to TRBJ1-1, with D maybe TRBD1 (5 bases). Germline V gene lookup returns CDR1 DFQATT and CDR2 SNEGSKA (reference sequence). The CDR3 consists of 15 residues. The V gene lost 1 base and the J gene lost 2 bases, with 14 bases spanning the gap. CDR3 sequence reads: CSARAPTGGNTEAFF. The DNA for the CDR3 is TGCAGTGCTAGAGCACCCACGGGGGGTAACACTGAAGCTTTCTTT.

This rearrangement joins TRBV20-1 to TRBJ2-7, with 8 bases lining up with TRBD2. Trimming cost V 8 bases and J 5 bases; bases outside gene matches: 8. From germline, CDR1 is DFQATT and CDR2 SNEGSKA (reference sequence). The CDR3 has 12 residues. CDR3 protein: CSTTTGGHEQYF. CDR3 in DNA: TGCAGTACCACCACGGGGGGGCACGAGCAGTACTTC.

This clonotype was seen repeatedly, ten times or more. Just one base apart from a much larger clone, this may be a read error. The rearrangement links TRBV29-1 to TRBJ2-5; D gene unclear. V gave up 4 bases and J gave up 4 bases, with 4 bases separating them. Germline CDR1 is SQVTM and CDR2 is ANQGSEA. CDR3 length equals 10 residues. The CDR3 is CSVVGETQYF. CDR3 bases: TGCAGCGTTGTAGGAGAGACCCAGTACTTC.

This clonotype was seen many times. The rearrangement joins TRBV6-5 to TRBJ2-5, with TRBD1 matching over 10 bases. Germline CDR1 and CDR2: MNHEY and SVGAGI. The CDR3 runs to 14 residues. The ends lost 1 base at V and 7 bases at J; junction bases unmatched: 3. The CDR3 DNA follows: TGTGCCAGCAGTTACTTGGACAGGGGGGCGACCCAGTACTTC. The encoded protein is CASSYLDRGATQYF.

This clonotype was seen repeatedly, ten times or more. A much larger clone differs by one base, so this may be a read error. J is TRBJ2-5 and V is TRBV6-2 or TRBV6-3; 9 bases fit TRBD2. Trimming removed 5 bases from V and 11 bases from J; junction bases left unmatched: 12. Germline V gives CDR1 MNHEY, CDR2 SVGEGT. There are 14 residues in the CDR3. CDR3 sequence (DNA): TGTGCCAGCAGTCAACGGCGGGGGGGCGATGAGCAGTACTTC. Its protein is CASSQRRGGDEQYF.

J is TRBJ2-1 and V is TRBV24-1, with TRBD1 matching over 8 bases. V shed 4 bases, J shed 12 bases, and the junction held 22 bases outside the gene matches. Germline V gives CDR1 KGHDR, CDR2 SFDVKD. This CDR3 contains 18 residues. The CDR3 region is CATSEPAGTGEYNDGQFF. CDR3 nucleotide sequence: TGTGCCACCAGTGAGCCCGCGGGGACAGGCGAGTACAATGATGGGCAGTTCTTC.

For the CDR3, the DNA is TGTGCCAGCAGCTTAGATTGGTCCTCCCAGGGCTACACCTTC. Translating gives CASSLDWSSQGYTF. This chain links TRBV11-2 with TRBJ1-2, with no clear D. The V and J ends lost 0 bases and 8 bases respectively, with 13 bases between them. Looked up from germline, CDR1 is SGHAT and CDR2 is FQNNGV. The CDR3 sequence is 14 residues long.

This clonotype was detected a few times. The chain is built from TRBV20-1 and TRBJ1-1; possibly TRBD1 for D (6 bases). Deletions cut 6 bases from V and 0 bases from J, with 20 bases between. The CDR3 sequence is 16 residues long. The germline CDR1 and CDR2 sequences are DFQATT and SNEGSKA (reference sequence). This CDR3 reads CSAPKTGRVLNTEAFF. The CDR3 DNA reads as TGCAGTGCCCCCAAGACAGGCCGTGTATTGAACACTGAAGCTTTCTTT.

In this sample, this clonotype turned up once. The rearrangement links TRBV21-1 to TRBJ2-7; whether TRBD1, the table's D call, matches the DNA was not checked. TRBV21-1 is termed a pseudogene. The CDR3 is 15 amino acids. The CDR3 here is CAGSKGNQGIYEQYF. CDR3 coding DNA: TGTGCCGGCTCCAAAGGGAATCAGGGGATTTACGAGCAGTACTTC.

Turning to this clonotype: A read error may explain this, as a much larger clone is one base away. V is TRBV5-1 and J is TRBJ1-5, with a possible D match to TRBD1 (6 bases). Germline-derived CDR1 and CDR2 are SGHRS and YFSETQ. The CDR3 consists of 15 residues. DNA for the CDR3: TGCGCCAGCAGTTATGATGGGACACGAAATCAGTCCCAGCATTTT. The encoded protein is CASSYDGTRNQSQHF.

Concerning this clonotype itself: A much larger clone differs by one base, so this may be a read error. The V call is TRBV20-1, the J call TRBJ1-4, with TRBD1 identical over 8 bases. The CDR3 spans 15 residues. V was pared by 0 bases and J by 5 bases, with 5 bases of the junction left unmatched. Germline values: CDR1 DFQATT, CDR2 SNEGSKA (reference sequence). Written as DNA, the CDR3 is TGCAGTGCTAGAGATTCGGACAGGGCAAATGAAAAACTGTTTTTT. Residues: CSARDSDRANEKLFF.

The CDR3 DNA reads as TGTGCCAGCAGCGTAGAGGGCTCCCACACAGATACGCAGTATTTT. This encodes CASSVEGSHTDTQYF. The rearrangement joins TRBV9 to TRBJ2-3; no definite D call. The CDR3 totals 15 residues. CDR1 and CDR2 from the germline V gene are SGDLS and YYNGEE. V was trimmed by 0 bases and J by 2 bases, leaving 10 bases between them.

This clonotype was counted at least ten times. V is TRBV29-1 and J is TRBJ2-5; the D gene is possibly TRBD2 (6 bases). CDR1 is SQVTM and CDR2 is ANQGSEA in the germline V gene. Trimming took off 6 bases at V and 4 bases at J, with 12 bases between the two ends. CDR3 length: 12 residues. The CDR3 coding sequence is TGCAGCGTGGCCATCGGGGGAGAGACCCAGTACTTC. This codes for CSVAIGGETQYF.

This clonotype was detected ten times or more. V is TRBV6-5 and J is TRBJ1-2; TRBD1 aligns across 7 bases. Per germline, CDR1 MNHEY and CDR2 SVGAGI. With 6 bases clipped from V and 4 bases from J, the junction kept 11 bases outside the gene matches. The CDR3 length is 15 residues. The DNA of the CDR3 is TGTGCCAGCAGCGAGGGGGCTACAGGCCCCTATGGCTACACCTTC. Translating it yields CASSEGATGPYGYTF.

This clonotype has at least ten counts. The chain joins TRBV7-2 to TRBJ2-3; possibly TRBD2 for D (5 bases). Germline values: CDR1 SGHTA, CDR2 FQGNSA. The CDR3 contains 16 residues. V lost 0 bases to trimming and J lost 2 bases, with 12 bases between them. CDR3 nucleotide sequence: TGTGCCAGCAGCTTAGCTCCGGGGTCCTACACAGATACGCAGTATTTT. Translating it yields CASSLAPGSYTDTQYF. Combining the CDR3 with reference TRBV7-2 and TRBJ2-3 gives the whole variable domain GAGVSQSPSNKVTEKGKDVELRCDPISGHTALYWYRQSLGQGLEFLIYFQGNSAPDKSGLPSDRFSAERTGGSVSTLTIQRTQQEDSAVYLCASSLAPGSYTDTQYFGPGTRLTVL.

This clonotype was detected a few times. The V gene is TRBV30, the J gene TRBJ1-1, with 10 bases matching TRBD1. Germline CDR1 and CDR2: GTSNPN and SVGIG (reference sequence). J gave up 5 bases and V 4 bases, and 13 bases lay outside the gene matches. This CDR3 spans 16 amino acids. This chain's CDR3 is CAWTRPGQGYGTEAFF. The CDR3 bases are TGTGCCTGGACGAGGCCGGGACAGGGGTATGGGACTGAAGCTTTCTTT.

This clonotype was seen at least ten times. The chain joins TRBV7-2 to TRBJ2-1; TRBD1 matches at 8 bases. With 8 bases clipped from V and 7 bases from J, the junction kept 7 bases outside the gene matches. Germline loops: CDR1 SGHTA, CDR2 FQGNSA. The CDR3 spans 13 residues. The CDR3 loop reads CASGQGLINEQFF. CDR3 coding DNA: TGTGCCAGCGGACAGGGATTGATTAATGAGCAGTTCTTC.

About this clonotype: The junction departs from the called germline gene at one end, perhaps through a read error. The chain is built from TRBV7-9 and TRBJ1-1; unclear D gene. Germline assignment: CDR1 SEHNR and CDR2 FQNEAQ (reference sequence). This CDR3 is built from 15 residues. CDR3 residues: CVSSHTRTVNTEAFF. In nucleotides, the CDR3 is TGTGTCAGCAGCCACACCCGGACGGTGAACACTGAAGCTTTCTTT.

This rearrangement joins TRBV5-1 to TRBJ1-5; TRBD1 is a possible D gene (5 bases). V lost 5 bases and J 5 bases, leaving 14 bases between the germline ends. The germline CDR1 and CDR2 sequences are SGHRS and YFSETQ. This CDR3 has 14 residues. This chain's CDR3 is CASREGDIDQPQHF. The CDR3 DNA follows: TGCGCCAGCAGAGAAGGGGATATCGATCAGCCCCAGCATTTT.

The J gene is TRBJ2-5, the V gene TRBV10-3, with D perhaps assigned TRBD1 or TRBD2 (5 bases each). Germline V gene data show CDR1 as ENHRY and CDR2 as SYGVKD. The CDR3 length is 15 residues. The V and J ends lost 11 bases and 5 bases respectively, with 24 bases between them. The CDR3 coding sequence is TGTGCCTCCAAGTCCCGGGACGAAGATGGGGAGACCCAGTACTTC. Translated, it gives CASKSRDEDGETQYF.

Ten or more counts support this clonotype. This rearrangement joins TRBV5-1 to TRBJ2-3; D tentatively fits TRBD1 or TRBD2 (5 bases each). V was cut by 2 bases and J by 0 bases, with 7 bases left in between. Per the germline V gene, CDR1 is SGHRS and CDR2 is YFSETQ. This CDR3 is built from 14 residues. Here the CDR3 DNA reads TGCGCCAGCAGCTTTGGGGACAGCACAGATACGCAGTATTTT. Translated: CASSFGDSTDTQYF.

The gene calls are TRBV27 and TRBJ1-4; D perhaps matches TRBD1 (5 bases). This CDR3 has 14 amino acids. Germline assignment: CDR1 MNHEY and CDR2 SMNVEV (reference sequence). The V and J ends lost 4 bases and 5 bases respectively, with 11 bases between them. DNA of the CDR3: TGTGCCAGCAGTTCAGGGTCGATAAATGAAAAACTGTTTTTT. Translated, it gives CASSSGSINEKLFF.